The 2 T cell receptor beta chains below were found in one sample sequenced in a study of T cell responses to AZD1222 COVID-19 vaccine (dated by TCRdb to the early 2020s). The time point label corresponds to: baseline before first vaccination. To prepare the library, the immunoSEQ multiplex PCR assay was applied. TCRdb took over this immuneACCESS table, retaining in-frame rearrangements with V and J assigned. Such tables are incomplete; in checked studies, under half of the missing clones stem from an unresolved V gene, and the remainder is unexplained. This sample gives about 150,000 clones in total; over 90% of them show up just once. The ten largest account for approximately 5% of the sample. The sample was peripheral blood, taken on day 0 of AZD1222 vaccination. The source of these receptors is an adult in good health.

The chain joins TRBV10-3 to TRBJ2-2; D is unclear. V gave up 4 bases and J gave up 4 bases, with 4 bases separating them. Per germline, CDR1 ENHRY and CDR2 SYGVKD. The CDR3 runs 12 residues. The CDR3 DNA sequence: TGTGCCATCAGTGGGTCCACCGGGGAGCTGTTTTTT. Translation: CAISGSTGELFF.

The J gene is TRBJ1-4, the V gene TRBV7-2; weak D call: TRBD1 (6 bases). The V gene lost 5 bases and the J gene lost 8 bases, with 18 bases spanning the gap. The CDR3 is made up of 15 amino acids. From germline, CDR1 is SGHTA and CDR2 FQGNSA. CDR3 in amino acids: CASSLLSGANEKLFF. CDR3 coding DNA: TGTGCCAGCAGCCTCCTATCAGGGGCAAACGAAAAACTGTTTTTT.